This entry is about one T cell receptor beta chain. Repertoires were generated with immunoSEQ multiplex PCR, while TCRdb's copy carries only in-frame clones and drops some. The sample consists of roughly 40,000 clones, about 80% of them appearing once. These data belong to a study of T cells in localized non-small cell lung cancer. Per the germline V gene, CDR1 is MDHEN and CDR2 is SYDVKM. The length of the CDR3 is 13 residues. V lost 6 bases and J lost 15; bases outside the gene matches: 9. This clonotype originated in a man aged 40-75 years with stage II lung adenocarcinoma. This chain uses TRBV28 with TRBJ2-1; 12 bases align to TRBD2. This material consisted of PBMCs, taken before any cancer treatment. As DNA, the CDR3 is TGTGCCAGCAGACGCCCCCTAGCGGGAGGGGGGTTCTTC. Its translation: CASRRPLAGGGFF.